These T cell receptor beta chains were read from a single sample in a study of blood T cells in healthy people across ages. TCRdb reprocessed the 5' RACE reads with MiXCR, giving one entry per CDR3 protein. Of about 970,000 distinct CDR3 sequences in the sample, roughly 51% were seen once. The sequenced sample was blood. These receptors came from a woman aged 60-70 years in good health. Each CDR3 is given with its conserved first and last residue. Each record gives: CDR3 protein, CDR3 length, V gene.

CDR3aa: CASSQGTIPDTQYF
len: 14
v_gene: TRBV3-1

CDR3aa: CASRPTSGFFNEQFF
len: 15
v_gene: TRBV12-3/TRBV12-4

CDR3aa: CATGITPSTDTQYF
len: 14
v_gene: TRBV6-5

CDR3aa: CSVEDFPGTGDTDTQYF
len: 17
v_gene: TRBV29-1

CDR3aa: CASIPGRTSPPFYNSPLHF
len: 19
v_gene: TRBV9

CDR3aa: CASSYRDSPLHF
len: 12
v_gene: TRBV6-6

CDR3aa: CASSRGLLGETQYF
len: 14
v_gene: TRBV12-3/TRBV12-4

CDR3aa: CASSMGDLLQYF
len: 12
v_gene: TRBV7-9

CDR3aa: CAISDGLVVYEQYF
len: 14
v_gene: TRBV10-3

CDR3aa: CASSLTDGSYGYTF
len: 14
v_gene: TRBV7-2

CDR3aa: CATSDFGAGPQHF
len: 13
v_gene: TRBV24-1

CDR3aa: CSVHPGQSETQYF
len: 13
v_gene: TRBV29-1

CDR3aa: CASSFWGRGKYNEQFF
len: 16
v_gene: TRBV5-1

CDR3aa: CSARDKAYAGFSGYTF
len: 16
v_gene: TRBV20-1

CDR3aa: CASSLGRWAAASYEQYF
len: 17
v_gene: TRBV7-2

CDR3aa: CASRVTLPPYEQYF
len: 14
v_gene: TRBV28

CDR3aa: CASSPDQLNYGYTF
len: 14
v_gene: TRBV18

CDR3aa: CAARGVYEQYF
len: 11
v_gene: TRBV6-5

CDR3aa: CASSSRQGFSYEQYF
len: 15
v_gene: TRBV6-5

CDR3aa: CSASFPSGPSYNEQFF
len: 16
v_gene: TRBV20-1

CDR3aa: CASSFSGRTNEQYF
len: 14
v_gene: TRBV12-3/TRBV12-4

CDR3aa: CASSLGGFGYTF
len: 12
v_gene: TRBV28

CDR3aa: CSALGQGLANEQYF
len: 14
v_gene: TRBV20-1

CDR3aa: CASSRGGIDQPQHF
len: 14
v_gene: TRBV5-1

CDR3aa: CASPAPAGEQYF
len: 12
v_gene: TRBV27

CDR3aa: CSARGDGGEFTEAFF
len: 15
v_gene: TRBV20-1

CDR3aa: CASSYGRAPNTGELFF
len: 16
v_gene: TRBV6-5

CDR3aa: CASSRAGTKETQYF
len: 14
v_gene: TRBV28

CDR3aa: CASGGGRPDTQYF
len: 13
v_gene: TRBV2

CDR3aa: CSARVPLGTQYF
len: 12
v_gene: TRBV20-1

CDR3aa: CASSSITRGWYYEQYF
len: 16
v_gene: TRBV7-2

CDR3aa: CASSDLTGGFQETQYF
len: 16
v_gene: TRBV5-6

CDR3aa: CASGSPGTNNEQFF
len: 14
v_gene: TRBV7-9

CDR3aa: CATSLFETSDTGELFF
len: 16
v_gene: TRBV15

CDR3aa: CASSLGTGIVTLHF
len: 14
v_gene: TRBV27

CDR3aa: CASTRGGAYNEQFF
len: 14
v_gene: TRBV19